This T cell receptor beta chain was recorded in a study of blood T cell repertoires in COVID-19. Using immunoSEQ multiplex PCR, the repertoire was profiled, and TCRdb retains in-frame clones only, with some absent. In the table there are about 250,000 clones, around 81% of which are singletons. This CDR3 region has 15 residues. V lost 2 bases, J lost 4 bases, and 4 bases stayed unmatched. Germline CDR1 is MNHEY and CDR2 is SVGEGT. This clone appeared a single time. This receptor was obtained from a man in his fifties who had recovered from COVID-19. V and J are TRBV6-2 or TRBV6-3 and TRBJ1-4; 7 bases match TRBD1. Sequencing was carried out using PBMCs or T cells enriched from blood (not recorded which). CDR3 in DNA: TGTGCCAGCAGTTACGGGGGACAGATTAATGAAAAACTGTTTTTT. It is translated as CASSYGGQINEKLFF.